This T cell receptor beta chain was observed in a study of blood T cell repertoires in COVID-19. Study-wide background: Acute and convalescent COVID-19 specimens originated in the United States, Italy and Spain. T cells, B-cell-depleted T cells, or PBMCs provided the cDNA or gDNA that served as material.

Only one count was recorded for this clone. Per the authors' pipeline: Reference gene primer amplification yielded estimated nucleated cell counts. The data were produced by immunoSEQ multiplex PCR, yet TCRdb's version contains in-frame clones alone and is incomplete. That table supplies the V and J calls and clone size; D and trimming were determined from the DNA. This sample has about 200,000 clones; around 88% occur once, and the top ten carry 1.4% to 1.5%. The CDR3 is made up of 17 amino acids. V lost 4 bases and J lost 3; bases outside the gene matches: 12. Germline V gene lookup returns CDR1 MDHEN and CDR2 SYDVKM.

The J gene is TRBJ1-5, the V gene TRBV28; 7 nucleotides match TRBD1. Input material: peripheral blood. The sequence came from a young man with active or convalescent COVID-19. Here the CDR3 DNA reads TGTGCCAGCAGTTCCTCTGATGTACAGGGGATCAATCAGCCCCAGCATTTT. The encoded protein is CASSSSDVQGINQPQHF.